This is a list of T cell receptor beta chains from one sample in a study of T cell clones after liver transplantation. The assay was immunoSEQ multiplex PCR, and TCRdb's table has in-frame clones only and misses some. The sample comprises fewer than 10,000 clones, around 72% of which are singletons, and about a fifth rests with the top ten. The sequences come from CD8+ T cells from blood, collected at the roughly 16-month timepoint. Receptors were obtained from a human patient who received a liver transplant. T cells may partly derive from the graft donor. CDR3s include the opening cysteine and the closing phenylalanine or tryptophan. The D gene is left open where the match is weak. Only part of the rows carry a size: once, few, many, or a class if the clone is expanded.

j_call	cdr3_length	clone_size	d_call	v_call	cdr3_nt	cdr3_aa
TRBJ2-7	15	few	.	TRBV19	TGTGCCAGTAGTATAGACCCTCCAGGAGCCTACGAGCAGTACTTC	CASSIDPPGAYEQYF
TRBJ1-1	16	.	.	TRBV13	TGTGCCAGCAGCCCCGGGGGGGGACTCTTGAACACTGAAGCTTTCTTT	CASSPGGGLLNTEAFF
TRBJ2-3	14	.	TRBD2	TRBV27	TGTGCCAGCAGACTAGCGGGGGTGGCAGATACGCAGTATTTT	CASRLAGVADTQYF
TRBJ1-6	15	.	TRBD1	TRBV4-1	TGCGCCAGCAGCCAAGAGACAGGGGACAATTCACCCCTCCACTTT	CASSQETGDNSPLHF
TRBJ1-1	15	once	.	TRBV7-2	TGTGCCAGCAGCCCACGGGGGGGGGCAGTCACTGAAGCTTTCTTT	CASSPRGGAVTEAFF
TRBJ1-5	16	.	.	TRBV6-6	TGTGCCAGCAGTTACTCCACCCCTGGGGGCAATCAGCCCCAGCATTTT	CASSYSTPGGNQPQHF
TRBJ2-3	14	.	TRBD1	TRBV10-3	TGTGCCATCAGTGACCCAGGGGGCGCAGATACGCAGTATTTT	CAISDPGGADTQYF
TRBJ1-5	13	.	.	TRBV27	TGTGCCAGCAGTTTAGGGATCAATCAGCCCCAGCATTTT	CASSLGINQPQHF
TRBJ2-7	15	.	.	TRBV4-2	TGTGCCAGCAGCCAAGAGAGCTCGGGGGCCTACGAGCAGTACTTC	CASSQESSGAYEQYF
TRBJ2-2	19	.	TRBD2	TRBV5-1	TGCGCCAGCAGCTTGGCCTTCGGTCGCAGCGGGAGGGGAACCGGGGAGCTGTTTTTT	CASSLAFGRSGRGTGELFF
TRBJ2-3	16	.	.	TRBV27	TGTGCCAGCAGTTTATCGGGGGGGCTTAGCACAGATACGCAGTATTTT	CASSLSGGLSTDTQYF
TRBJ2-1	13	.	.	TRBV18	TGTGCCAGCTCACCAGTGACATATAATGAGCAGTTCTTC	CASSPVTYNEQFF
TRBJ1-5	15	.	.	TRBV6-5	TGTGCCAGCAGTTTATCGACGGTGGGCAATCAGCCCCAGCATTTT	CASSLSTVGNQPQHF
TRBJ1-5	16	.	TRBD1	TRBV28	TGTGCCAGCAGTCATGACAGGGGAATTAGCAATCAGCCCCAGCATTTT	CASSHDRGISNQPQHF
TRBJ2-5	17	medium-sized	TRBD2	TRBV15	TGTGCCACCAGCAGAAGGGGACTAGCGGGAGGGCCTAAGACCCAGTACTTC	CATSRRGLAGGPKTQYF
TRBJ2-5	14	once	.	TRBV27	TGTGCCAGCAGTTTATCTCCCAGATTGGAGACCCAGTACTTC	CASSLSPRLETQYF
TRBJ2-5	13	.	.	TRBV28	TGTGCCAGCAGTCCACGATCACAAGAGACCCAGTACTTC	CASSPRSQETQYF
TRBJ2-7	16	.	TRBD1	TRBV5-4	TGTGCCAGCAGCTCGGACCTGGGACAGGGGGATTACGAGCAGTACTTC	CASSSDLGQGDYEQYF
TRBJ1-2	15	.	.	TRBV12-5	TGTGCTAGTGGTTTGTCGGAGGGAATACGCTATGGCTACACCTTC	CASGLSEGIRYGYTF
TRBJ2-1	15	.	TRBD2	TRBV18	TGTGCCAGCTCACCACAGCGGGGGGACCAAAATGAGCAGTTCTTC	CASSPQRGDQNEQFF
TRBJ2-5	15	.	TRBD2	TRBV5-1	TGCGCCAGCTCCCCTGGAAGCGGGATTGACGAGACCCAGTACTTC	CASSPGSGIDETQYF
TRBJ2-3	14	few	TRBD2	TRBV15	TGTGCCACCAGCAGTAGCGGGATCACAGATACGCAGTATTTT	CATSSSGITDTQYF
TRBJ2-1	19	.	TRBD2	TRBV5-6	TGTGCCAGCAGCTTAAAAGCCGGGACTAGCGGGAGGGCCCACAATGAGCAGTTCTTC	CASSLKAGTSGRAHNEQFF
TRBJ2-5	14	.	.	TRBV4-1	TGCGCCAGCAGCCAAGTTGAGGGTTTGGAGACCCAGTACTTC	CASSQVEGLETQYF
TRBJ2-5	12	.	.	TRBV27	TGTGCCAGCAGTCCAGACCAAGAGACCCAGTACTTC	CASSPDQETQYF
TRBJ2-7	14	.	.	TRBV7-8	TGTGCCAGCAGCTTAGCGCCAGGACCCTACGAGCAGTACTTC	CASSLAPGPYEQYF
TRBJ2-5	15	medium-sized	TRBD2	TRBV15	TGTGCCACCAGCAAAGCGGGAGTGATACAAGAGACCCAGTACTTC	CATSKAGVIQETQYF
TRBJ2-3	16	.	TRBD2	TRBV27	TGTGCCAGCAGTTTATCCCTTTCGACTAGCGGGGACACGCAGTATTTT	CASSLSLSTSGDTQYF
TRBJ1-5	13	.	TRBD1	TRBV28	TGTGCCAGCAGTGGCAGGGGGACTCAGCCCCAGCATTTT	CASSGRGTQPQHF
TRBJ2-1	14	.	.	TRBV6-5	TGTGCCAGCAGGACCGGGTCTGGGGAGAATGAGCAGTTCTTC	CASRTGSGENEQFF
TRBJ1-1	12	.	.	TRBV28	TGTGCCAGCAGTTTAAGGAGGACTGAAGCTTTCTTT	CASSLRRTEAFF
TRBJ2-2	14	.	.	TRBV9	TGTGCCAGCAGCTCCCAGTTCAGAGCCGGGGAGCTGTTTTTT	CASSSQFRAGELFF
TRBJ1-1	15	few	TRBD1	TRBV2	TGTGCCAGCAGGCGTACAGGGGGTTTGAACACTGAAGCTTTCTTT	CASRRTGGLNTEAFF
TRBJ1-1	15	.	.	TRBV4-2	TGTGCCAGCAGCCAAGATTTGAGGGTTAACACTGAAGCTTTCTTT	CASSQDLRVNTEAFF
TRBJ2-7	13	.	TRBD1	TRBV6-5	TGTGCCAGCAAGCACAGGGGGATGAATGAGCAGTACTTC	CASKHRGMNEQYF
TRBJ1-5	13	few	.	TRBV28	TGTGCCAGCTGGGGGGATAGCAATCAGCCCCAGCATTTT	CASWGDSNQPQHF
TRBJ2-3	14	.	TRBD2	TRBV6-4	TGTGCCAGCAGTGAGGGACTAGCGGGTAATACGCAGTATTTT	CASSEGLAGNTQYF
TRBJ2-2	19	.	.	TRBV11-3	TGTGCCAGCAGCTTAGATTCTCCAACTACCCTGAGGGGGACCGGGGAGCTGTTTTTT	CASSLDSPTTLRGTGELFF
TRBJ2-3	15	.	TRBD1	TRBV28	TGTGCCAGCAGTTCAGGGACAGGTGAGAAGGATACGCAGTATTTT	CASSSGTGEKDTQYF
TRBJ1-1	14	.	.	TRBV2	TGTGCCAGCATCCCGACGGGGGTAAACACTGAAGCTTTCTTT	CASIPTGVNTEAFF
TRBJ1-1	14	few	TRBD1	TRBV5-6	TGTGCCAGCAGCTTGCAGGGGGACGTCACTGAAGCTTTCTTT	CASSLQGDVTEAFF
TRBJ2-3	15	.	TRBD1	TRBV2	TGTGCCAGCAGTGAAACGACAGGGAGCACAGATACGCAGTATTTT	CASSETTGSTDTQYF
TRBJ2-7	14	.	.	TRBV2	TGTGCCAGCAGTGAAGGCAATTCCCCCTACGAGCAGTACTTC	CASSEGNSPYEQYF
TRBJ2-2	16	.	TRBD2	TRBV11-2	TGTGCCAGCAGCTCCCAGACTAGCGTCTACACCGGGGAGCTGTTTTTT	CASSSQTSVYTGELFF
TRBJ2-3	13	.	.	TRBV5-1	TGCGCCAGCAGCTGGCAGGGGACAGATACGCAGTATTTT	CASSWQGTDTQYF
TRBJ1-2	14	.	TRBD1	TRBV7-9	TGTGCCAATAGGACAGGTTACAAAGACTATGGCTACACCTTC	CANRTGYKDYGYTF
TRBJ2-5	16	.	.	TRBV2	TGTGCCAGCAGTGTAGATCCTAGCATCCCCCAAGAGACCCAGTACTTC	CASSVDPSIPQETQYF
TRBJ2-7	16	.	TRBD2	TRBV7-2	TGTGCCAGCAGCCCCTCTAGCGGCCAACCCGCCTACGAGCAGTACTTC	CASSPSSGQPAYEQYF
TRBJ2-1	14	.	TRBD1	TRBV19	TGTGCCAGTACCCTGGACAGGGGTGACAATGAGCAGTTCTTC	CASTLDRGDNEQFF
TRBJ2-3	15	.	.	TRBV28	TGTGCCAGCAGAGCAGGGGGGAAAGTCACAGATACGCAGTATTTT	CASRAGGKVTDTQYF
TRBJ1-1	13	.	.	TRBV4-2	TGTGCCAGCAGCCAAGGGGCGGGGGGCGAAGCTTTCTTT	CASSQGAGGEAFF
TRBJ1-1	14	.	.	TRBV19	TGTGCCAGTAGTAGACGGACGGTGAACACTGAAGCTTTCTTT	CASSRRTVNTEAFF
TRBJ2-1	18	.	.	TRBV12-5	TGTGCTAGTGCCTTGCGAGGGGAGGTCGACAGACCTTACAATGAGCAGTTCTTC	CASALRGEVDRPYNEQFF
TRBJ2-5	15	.	TRBD1	TRBV7-8	TGTGCCAGCAGCTTAGAAGGGGGCCCCCAAGAGACCCAGTACTTC	CASSLEGGPQETQYF